The text below deals with one TCR beta chain. As yet, its antigen is unknown. The CDR3 extends over 14 amino acids. Between the trimmed V and J ends, which lost 2 bases and 2 bases, there was a span of 9 bases. Germline V gene data show CDR1 as SGDLS and CDR2 as YYNGEE. The record originates from a study of cytomegalovirus exposure and HLA in healthy donors. 13 Jbeta primers and 60 Vbeta primers were used for the PCR. Profiling relied on immunoSEQ multiplex PCR, and the TCRdb table lists in-frame clones only, not all of them. This sample has 160,000 or so clones, with around 77% found just once. Study findings and constraints: The classifier was said to identify cytomegalovirus status with high specificity and sensitivity.

The clonotype was recovered from a man aged 55 to 70 in good health and CMV-seronegative. Source material: PBMCs. The chain uses TRBV9 and TRBJ2-3; the D is unclear. CDR3 DNA: TGTGCCAGCAGCGTGGCCACCTTCACAGATACGCAGTATTTT. Amino acid sequence: CASSVATFTDTQYF. The complete variable domain, with remaining parts taken from reference TRBV9 and TRBJ2-3, reads DSGVTQTPKHLITATGQRVTLRCSPRSGDLSVYWYQQSLDQGLQFLIQYYNGEERAKGNILERFSAQQFPDLHSELNLSSLELGDSALYFCASSVATFTDTQYFGPGTRLTVL.